This is a list of T cell receptor beta chains from one sample in a study of blood T cell repertoires in COVID-19. Measured with immunoSEQ multiplex PCR; TCRdb has only the in-frame clones, and not every one. There are 250,000 or so clones in the sample; around 85% occur only once, and approximately 9.1% lies in the top ten. The sample taken for sequencing was peripheral blood. The receptors originated from a man older than 75 with acute or convalescent COVID-19. Each CDR3 is given with its conserved first and last residue. Only some rows state a clone size, as once, few, many or a class for expanded clones.

NA	TRBV6-1	TRBJ1-3	CASSEVQGYGNTIYF
NA	TRBV27	TRBJ2-2	CASSLSLTAQPTGELFF
NA	TRBV11-2	TRBJ1-6	CASSPGGVSPLHF
NA	TRBV10-3	TRBJ1-5	CAISESLQGQPQHF
NA	TRBV11-2	TRBJ2-7	CASSLEGGHLRNEQYF
once	TRBV30	TRBJ1-5	CAWRATIVRSKPQHF
NA	TRBV3-1/TRBV3-2	TRBJ2-7	CASSRRGRGYEQYF
NA	TRBV7-9	TRBJ1-1	CASSLQGYEAFF
NA	TRBV5-1	TRBJ2-7	CASRRGVRAYEQYF
NA	TRBV11-2	TRBJ2-7	CASSLAAGTTRGEQYF
NA	TRBV5-1	TRBJ2-3	CASSLNSGSPDTQYF
NA	TRBV19	TRBJ2-3	CASSRAYRTSGTDTQYF
NA	TRBV3-1/TRBV3-2	TRBJ2-7	CASSQLGDYEQYF
NA	TRBV4-1	TRBJ1-2	CASSQDPTGYGYTF
once	TRBV27	TRBJ2-3	CASSLSGVRRTDTQYF
few	TRBV28	TRBJ2-7	CASSPISGVPRTYEQYF
NA	TRBV7-2	TRBJ1-2	CASGGQGAYGYTF
NA	TRBV15	TRBJ2-7	CATSRERGPYEQYF
NA	TRBV30	TRBJ1-2	CACPLAQGVGGYTF
few	TRBV2	TRBJ1-5	CASSETARNQPQHF
NA	TRBV9	TRBJ2-5	CASSVAGLAGGPQETQYF
NA	TRBV20-1	TRBJ1-2	CSVRTGYGYTF
NA	TRBV7-9	TRBJ2-3	CASGLIGLAGGTDTQYF
NA	TRBV7-9	TRBJ2-7	CASSFPAGTSGAYEQYF
NA	TRBV6-4	TRBJ2-7	CASSDGEVVAGVVDEQYF
NA	TRBV28	TRBJ1-2	CASSIQGKGGYTF
few	TRBV7-2	TRBJ2-3	CASRRGWASGGKLTDTQYF
NA	TRBV7-9	TRBJ2-5	CASKGAGGETQYF
NA	TRBV6-5	TRBJ1-2	CASSYSGLGAGYTF
NA	TRBV28	TRBJ1-2	CASSPDNNYGYTF
NA	TRBV5-4	TRBJ2-3	CASSSGTGRSFTDTQYF
NA	TRBV6-6	TRBJ1-3	CASSYGGGNTIYF
few	TRBV2	TRBJ1-5	CASKKGLTVQPQHF
NA	TRBV5-1	TRBJ2-6	CASSSRLAGHSGANVLTF
NA	TRBV5-5	TRBJ1-1	CASSLIFGLGTGGRTEAFF
NA	TRBV30	TRBJ2-7	CACLREGPYEQYF
NA	TRBV7-9	TRBJ1-4	CASSPRDRGEKLFF
NA	TRBV7-9	TRBJ2-5	CASSSSLAWREETQYF
NA	TRBV6-5	TRBJ1-1	CASSYGQVNTEAFF
NA	TRBV15	TRBJ2-6	CATSSYRGLNTGANVLTF
NA	TRBV11-2	TRBJ2-2	CASSLVRAGTGELFF
NA	TRBV7-8	TRBJ1-5	CASSFGQSPGQPQHF
NA	TRBV30	TRBJ1-6	CACSVGGVSYNSPLHF
NA	TRBV5-1	TRBJ2-3	CASSRGSRDTQYF
NA	TRBV9	TRBJ2-1	CASSPLGQGRDEQFF
NA	TRBV5-6	TRBJ2-2	CASSLQSNTGELFF
NA	TRBV11-2	TRBJ2-3	CASSLSVSGGQYAQYF
few	TRBV24-1	TRBJ2-3	CATSDPTRLAGGTDTQYF
NA	TRBV24-1	TRBJ2-7	CATSAPGDMAGQYF
few	TRBV7-9	TRBJ1-4	CASSLQGAYNEKLFF
NA	TRBV5-1	TRBJ2-2	CASSTRTGNTGELFF
NA	TRBV11-2	TRBJ1-2	CASSFAPLGARYGYTF